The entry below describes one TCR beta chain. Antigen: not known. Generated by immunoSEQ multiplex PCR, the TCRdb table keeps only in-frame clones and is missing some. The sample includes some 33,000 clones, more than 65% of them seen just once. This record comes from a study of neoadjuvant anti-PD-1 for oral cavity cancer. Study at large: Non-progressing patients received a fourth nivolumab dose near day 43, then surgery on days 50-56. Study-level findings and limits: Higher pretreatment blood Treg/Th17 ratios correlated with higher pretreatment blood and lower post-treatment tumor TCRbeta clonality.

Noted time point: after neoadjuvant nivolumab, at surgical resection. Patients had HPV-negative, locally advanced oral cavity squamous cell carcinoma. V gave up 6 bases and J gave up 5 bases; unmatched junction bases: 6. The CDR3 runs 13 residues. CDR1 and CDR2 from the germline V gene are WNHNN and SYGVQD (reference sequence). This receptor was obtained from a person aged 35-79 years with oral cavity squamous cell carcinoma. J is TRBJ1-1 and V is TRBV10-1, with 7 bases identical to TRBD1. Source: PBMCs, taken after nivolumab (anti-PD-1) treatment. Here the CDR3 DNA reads TGCGCCAGCAGACGCGGGACAGAGACTGAAGCTTTCTTT. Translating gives CASRRGTETEAFF.